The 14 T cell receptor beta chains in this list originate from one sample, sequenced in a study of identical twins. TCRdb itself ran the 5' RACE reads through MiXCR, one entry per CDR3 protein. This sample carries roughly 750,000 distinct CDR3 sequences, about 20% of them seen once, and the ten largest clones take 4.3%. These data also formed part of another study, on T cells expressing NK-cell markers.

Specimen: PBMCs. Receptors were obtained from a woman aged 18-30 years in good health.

Here the CDR3 DNA reads TGTGCCATCAGTGAACTGGTGTTGGGGAATGAGCAGTTCTTC. Its protein product is CAISELVLGNEQFF. The genes are TRBV10-3 and TRBJ2-1, with no clear D. V dropped 3 bases and J dropped 7 bases, with 13 bases sitting between them. Germline CDR1 reads ENHRY; CDR2 reads SYGVKD. The CDR3 length is 14 residues.

Here the CDR3 DNA reads TGCAGTGCCACGGGCGGGCTAGCGGGGGGCCTGGCCCCCTCAAGATACGAGCAGTACTTC. Residues: CSATGGLAGGLAPSRYEQYF. The genes are TRBV20-1 and TRBJ2-7, with 11 nucleotides matching TRBD2. The CDR3 extends over 20 amino acids. Unmatched junction bases numbered 26, after V lost 6 bases and J lost 4 bases. From germline, CDR1 is DFQATT and CDR2 SNEGSKA (reference sequence).

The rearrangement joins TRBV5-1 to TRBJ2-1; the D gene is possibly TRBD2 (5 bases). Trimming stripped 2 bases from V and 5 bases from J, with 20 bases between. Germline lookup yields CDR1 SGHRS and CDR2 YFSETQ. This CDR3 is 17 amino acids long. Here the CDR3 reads CASSFFVSRGVDNEQFF. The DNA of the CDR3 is TGCGCCAGCAGCTTTTTTGTCTCCCGGGGTGTTGACAATGAGCAGTTCTTC.

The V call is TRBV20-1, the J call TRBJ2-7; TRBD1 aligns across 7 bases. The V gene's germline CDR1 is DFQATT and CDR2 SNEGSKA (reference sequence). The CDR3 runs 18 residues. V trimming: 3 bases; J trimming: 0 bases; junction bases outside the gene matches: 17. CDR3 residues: CSARDIKRQGLSSYEQYF. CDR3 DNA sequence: TGCAGTGCTAGGGATATCAAACGACAGGGATTAAGCTCCTACGAGCAGTACTTC.

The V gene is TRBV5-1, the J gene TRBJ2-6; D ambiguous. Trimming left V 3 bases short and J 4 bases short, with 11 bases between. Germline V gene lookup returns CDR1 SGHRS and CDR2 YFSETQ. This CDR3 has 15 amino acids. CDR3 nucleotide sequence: TGCGCCAGCAGCTCAACGGCGCAGGGGGCCAACGTCCTGACTTTC. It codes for CASSSTAQGANVLTF.

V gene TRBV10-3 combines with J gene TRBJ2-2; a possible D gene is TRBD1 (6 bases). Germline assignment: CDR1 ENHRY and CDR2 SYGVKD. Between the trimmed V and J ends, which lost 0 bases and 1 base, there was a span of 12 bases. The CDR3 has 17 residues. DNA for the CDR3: TGTGCCATCAGTGAGTCGAGTGGGGGCCTGAACACCGGGGAGCTGTTTTTT. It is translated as CAISESSGGLNTGELFF.

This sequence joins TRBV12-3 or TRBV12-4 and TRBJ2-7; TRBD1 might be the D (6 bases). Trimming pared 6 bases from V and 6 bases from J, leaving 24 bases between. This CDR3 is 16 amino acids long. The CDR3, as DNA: TGTGCCAGCAGCTCCCTATCCGCAGGGGCGCGAGGCGAGCAGTACTTC. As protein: CASSSLSAGARGEQYF.

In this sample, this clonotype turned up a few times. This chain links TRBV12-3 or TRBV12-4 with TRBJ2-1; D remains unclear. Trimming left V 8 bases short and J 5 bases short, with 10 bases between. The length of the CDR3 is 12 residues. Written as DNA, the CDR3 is TGTGCCAGCCGAGGACCTGACAATGAGCAGTTCTTC. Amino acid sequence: CASRGPDNEQFF.

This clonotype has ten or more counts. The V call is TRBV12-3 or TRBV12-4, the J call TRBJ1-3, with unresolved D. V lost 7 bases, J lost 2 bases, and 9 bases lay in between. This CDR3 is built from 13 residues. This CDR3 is CASKSKTGNTIYF. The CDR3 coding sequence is TGTGCCAGCAAGAGCAAGACTGGAAACACCATATATTTT.

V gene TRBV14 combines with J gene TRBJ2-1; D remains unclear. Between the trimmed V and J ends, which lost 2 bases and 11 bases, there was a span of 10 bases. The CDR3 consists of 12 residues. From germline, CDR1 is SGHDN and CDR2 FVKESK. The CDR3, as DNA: TGTGCCAGCAGCCAATCCCCCCTGAAGCAGTTCTTC. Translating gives CASSQSPLKQFF.

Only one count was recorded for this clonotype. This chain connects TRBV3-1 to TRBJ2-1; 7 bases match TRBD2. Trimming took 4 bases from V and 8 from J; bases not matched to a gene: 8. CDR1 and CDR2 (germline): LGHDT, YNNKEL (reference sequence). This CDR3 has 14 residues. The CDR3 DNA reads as TGTGCCAGCAGCCCGGGACTAAGGTTCGATGAGCAGTTCTTC. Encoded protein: CASSPGLRFDEQFF.

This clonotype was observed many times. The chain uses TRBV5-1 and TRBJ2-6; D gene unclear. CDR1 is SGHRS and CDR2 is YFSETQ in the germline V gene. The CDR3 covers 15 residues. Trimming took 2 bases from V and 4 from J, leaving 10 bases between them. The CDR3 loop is CASSFPGSGANVLTF. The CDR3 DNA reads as TGCGCCAGCAGCTTTCCCGGGTCCGGGGCCAACGTCCTGACTTTC.

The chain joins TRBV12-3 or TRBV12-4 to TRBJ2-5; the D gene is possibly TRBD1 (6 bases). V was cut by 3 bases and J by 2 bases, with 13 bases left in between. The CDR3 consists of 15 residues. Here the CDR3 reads CASSFGGQPQETQYF. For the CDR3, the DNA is TGTGCCAGCAGTTTTGGGGGCCAACCTCAAGAGACCCAGTACTTC.

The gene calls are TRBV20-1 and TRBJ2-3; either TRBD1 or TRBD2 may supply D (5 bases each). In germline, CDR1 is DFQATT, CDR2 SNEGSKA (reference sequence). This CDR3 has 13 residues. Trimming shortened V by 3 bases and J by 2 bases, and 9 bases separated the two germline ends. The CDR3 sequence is CSASGAYTDTQYF. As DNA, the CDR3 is TGCAGTGCTAGCGGGGCGTACACAGATACGCAGTATTTT.